This T cell receptor beta chain was captured in a study of breast tumors, draining lymph nodes, adjacent tissues. Study-wide results and limits: The data were judged consistent with most tumor T cells coming from lymph node and expanding in tumor. Tumors had less TCR diversity than lymph nodes, more than nontumor tissue. Compared with basal-like, luminal-like tumors shared significantly more repertoire with nontumor tissue. Tumor T cell lymph node origin was a supported hypothesis, not proven.

CDR1 and CDR2 (germline): SEHNR, FQNEAQ (reference sequence). The CDR3 is 14 residues long. V shed 7 bases and J shed 4 bases, with 16 bases lying between them. Axillary draining lymph nodes of breast cancer patients supplied the node samples. This clonotype was seen repeatedly, ten times or more. Its target is unknown. Each CDR3 protein is one row after TCRdb ran MiXCR on the multiplex PCR reads. Found here are around 140,000 distinct CDR3 sequences, 30% to 35% of them singletons; the top ten hold around 2.5%. Source material: axillary lymph node tissue. The sequence was obtained from a female donor with breast cancer. Some clones in this sample may be carry-over from other donors' samples. V usage is TRBV7-9 and J usage is TRBJ1-2, with D unclear. CDR3 loop: CASNVAGAGYGYTF. The CDR3 bases are TGTGCCAGCAATGTTGCGGGCGCCGGCTATGGCTACACCTTC.